The next 18 T cell receptor beta chains were all read from a single sample in a study of OX40 agonist ivuxolimab in advanced cancers. Clones were sequenced by immunoSEQ multiplex PCR, and TCRdb holds only the in-frame ones, with some missing. The sample includes 66,000 or so clones, 82% of them seen just once. The source was CD4+ or CD8+ T cells sorted from blood, collected in a trial of the OX40 agonist ivuxolimab. All receptors derive from an adult with an advanced solid tumor such as melanoma, head and neck, liver or kidney cancer.

This clone was detected once. This chain connects TRBV7-9 to TRBJ2-7; D not resolved. The CDR3 has 12 amino acids. V lost 5 bases and J lost 0, with 5 bases in between. Germline CDR1 and CDR2: SEHNR and FQNEAQ (reference sequence). The CDR3 DNA follows: TGTGCCAGCAGCGCTAGCTCCTACGAGCAGTACTTC. It codes for CASSASSYEQYF.

The rearrangement uses TRBV19 and TRBJ2-2; 10 bases align to TRBD2. CDR3 length equals 18 residues. The V gene's germline CDR1 is LNHDA and CDR2 SQIVND (reference sequence). J gave up 5 bases and V 7 bases, and 16 bases lay outside the gene matches. The CDR3 DNA follows: TGTGCCAGTACCGATGGCAGGGCTAGCGGGAGTTATACCGGGGAGCTGTTTTTT. Translating gives CASTDGRASGSYTGELFF. Full variable domain (outside the CDR3, taken from reference TRBV19 and TRBJ2-2): DGGITQSPKYLFRKEGQNVTLSCEQNLNHDAMYWYRQDPGQGLRLIYYSQIVNDFQKGDIAEGYSVSREKKESFPLTVTSAQKNPTAFYLCASTDGRASGSYTGELFFGEGSRLTVL.

The rearrangement uses TRBV5-8 and TRBJ2-2; TRBD1 aligns across 9 bases. CDR1 SGHTS and CDR2 YDEGEE come from the germline V gene. This CDR3 is built from 17 residues. The V and J ends lost 4 bases and 5 bases, in that order; junction bases with no gene match: 12. The CDR3 is CASSRGTGFVTTGELFF. The CDR3 DNA reads as TGTGCCAGCAGCCGCGGGACAGGGTTCGTGACGACCGGGGAGCTGTTTTTT.

V and J are TRBV7-2 and TRBJ1-2, with D uncertain. Germline V gene sequence: CDR1 SGHTA, CDR2 FQGNSA. V was pared by 2 bases and J by 3 bases, with 13 bases between. The CDR3 has 15 residues. The CDR3 DNA follows: TGTGCCAGCAGCTTATGGGTCTTAAGCGACTATGGCTACACCTTC. Its protein product is CASSLWVLSDYGYTF.

The rearrangement joins TRBV6-1 to TRBJ2-7, with D possibly being TRBD1 or TRBD2 (5 bases each). Trimming took off 7 bases at V and 2 bases at J, with 15 bases between the two ends. This CDR3 spans 14 amino acids. The V gene's germline CDR1 is MNHNS and CDR2 SASEGT. CDR3 sequence: CASTTWGTTYEQYF. The CDR3 coding sequence is TGTGCCAGCACAACTTGGGGGACCACCTACGAGCAGTACTTC.

V is TRBV2 and J is TRBJ2-5; 10 bases fit TRBD1. The last part of the DNA fits TRBJ2-7 better; the J call may be wrong. Germline CDR1 SNHLY, CDR2 FYNNEI. This CDR3 has 15 amino acids. The chain's CDR3 is CASSGLGQGTYEQYF. In nucleotides, the CDR3 is TGTGCCAGCAGTGGGTTGGGACAGGGGACCTACGAGCAGTACTTC.

Details on this clone: The sample carries other DNA sequences with the same CDR3. The genes are TRBV30 and TRBJ2-5; 7 bases are a match to TRBD1. This CDR3 has 12 amino acids. The ends lost 5 bases at V and 3 bases at J; junction bases unmatched: 3. Germline V gene sequence: CDR1 GTSNPN, CDR2 SVGIG (reference sequence). The chain's CDR3 is CAWGTGEETQYF. The CDR3 DNA reads TGTGCCTGGGGAACAGGGGAAGAGACCCAGTACTTC.

This clone was seen only once. The chain has TRBV29-1 and TRBJ2-7; D perhaps matches TRBD2 (6 bases). Trimming removed 4 bases from V and 1 base from J, with 11 bases in between. Germline V gene data show CDR1 as SQVTM and CDR2 as ANQGSEA. The CDR3 covers 13 residues. CDR3 region: CSVGGADSYEQYF. CDR3 nucleotides: TGCAGCGTTGGCGGGGCGGATTCCTACGAGCAGTACTTC.

This chain connects TRBV11-2 to TRBJ1-3; D gene unclear. The CDR3 loop spans 13 amino acids. V lost 1 base to trimming and J lost 7 bases, with 8 bases between them. The germline V gene encodes CDR1 SGHAT and CDR2 FQNNGV. The CDR3: CASSLVAGNTIYF. The CDR3 DNA reads TGTGCCAGCAGCTTAGTGGCGGGGAACACCATATATTTT.

The chain combines TRBV2 with TRBJ2-7; possibly TRBD1 for D (5 bases). The ends were cut back, 2 bases at V and 3 bases at J, with 11 bases in the middle. The CDR3 consists of 14 residues. CDR1 is SNHLY and CDR2 is FYNNEI in the germline V gene. CDR3 protein: CASSEQGASYEQYF. Written as DNA, the CDR3 is TGTGCCAGCAGTGAACAGGGTGCTAGCTACGAGCAGTACTTC.

The chain is built from TRBV2 and TRBJ2-1; a weak D match, TRBD2 (6 bases). The CDR3 extends over 16 amino acids. Germline values: CDR1 SNHLY, CDR2 FYNNEI. Trimming removed 4 bases at V and 7 bases at J, with 20 bases between. In DNA form, the CDR3 reads TGTGCCAGCAGTGTCGGTAGAGGTGGCCGGGGGAATGAGCAGTTCTTC. Amino acid sequence: CASSVGRGGRGNEQFF.

The rearrangement uses TRBV6-1 and TRBJ1-2, with a weak D call TRBD1 (5 bases). The CDR3 sequence is 14 residues long. V was cut by 3 bases and J by 2 bases, with 10 bases left in between. Looked up from germline, CDR1 is MNHNS and CDR2 is SASEGT. The chain's CDR3 is CASSEGDLNYGYTF. The CDR3 DNA reads as TGTGCCAGCAGTGAGGGGGATCTAAACTATGGCTACACCTTC.

The chain combines TRBV28 with TRBJ1-1; 10 bases map to TRBD1. Germline V lookup: CDR1 MDHEN, CDR2 SYDVKM. The V segment lost 7 bases and the J segment 6 bases; nucleotides outside the gene matches: 20. This CDR3 region has 18 residues. The CDR3: CASTVRRWGDRGLAEAFF. In nucleotides, the CDR3 is TGTGCCAGCACAGTTCGGCGGTGGGGGGACAGGGGTTTAGCTGAAGCTTTCTTT.

The V call is TRBV27, the J call TRBJ2-1; the match to TRBD2 covers 7 bases. J gave up 7 bases and V 6 bases, and 15 bases lay outside the gene matches. Per the germline V gene, CDR1 is MNHEY and CDR2 is SMNVEV (reference sequence). This CDR3 comprises 16 residues. The DNA of the CDR3 is TGTGCCAGCAGCCTCCACTCTAGCGGAACGGGGAATGAGCAGTTCTTC. Amino acids: CASSLHSSGTGNEQFF.

This chain uses TRBV5-1 with TRBJ1-5, with D possibly being TRBD1 (5 bases). This CDR3 is built from 15 residues. The germline gives CDR1 SGHRS, CDR2 YFSETQ. Trimming took 4 bases from V and 3 from J, leaving 14 bases between them. For the CDR3, the DNA is TGCGCCAGCAGCCTCTTGGGGCAGAACAATCAGCCCCAGCATTTT. This translates into CASSLLGQNNQPQHF.

The chain has TRBV28 and TRBJ2-7; 9 nucleotides align to TRBD1. This CDR3 is 13 amino acids long. Germline CDR1 reads MDHEN; CDR2 reads SYDVKM. The V and J ends lost 6 bases and 3 bases, in that order; junction bases with no gene match: 3. The DNA for the CDR3 is TGTGCCAGCAGCTCGACAGGGGGCTACGAGCAGTACTTC. Its protein is CASSSTGGYEQYF.

The chain uses TRBV20-1 and TRBJ2-1; tentatively, D is TRBD2 (6 bases). V lost 5 bases and J lost 13, with 15 bases in between. The CDR3 is 11 amino acids. The germline V gene has CDR1 DFQATT and CDR2 SNEGSKA (reference sequence). For the CDR3, the DNA is TGCAGTGCTCTAGGAGGGACGCTTCAGTTCTTC. Translated: CSALGGTLQFF.

V gene TRBV19 combines with J gene TRBJ2-4, with D perhaps matching TRBD1 or TRBD2 (5 bases each). The CDR3 is 15 amino acids. Germline assignment: CDR1 LNHDA and CDR2 SQIVND (reference sequence). Trimming took off 9 bases at V and 0 bases at J, with 15 bases between the two ends. The CDR3: CASARLGVAKNIQYF. The CDR3 bases are TGTGCCAGCGCCCGGTTGGGGGTAGCCAAAAACATTCAGTACTTC.